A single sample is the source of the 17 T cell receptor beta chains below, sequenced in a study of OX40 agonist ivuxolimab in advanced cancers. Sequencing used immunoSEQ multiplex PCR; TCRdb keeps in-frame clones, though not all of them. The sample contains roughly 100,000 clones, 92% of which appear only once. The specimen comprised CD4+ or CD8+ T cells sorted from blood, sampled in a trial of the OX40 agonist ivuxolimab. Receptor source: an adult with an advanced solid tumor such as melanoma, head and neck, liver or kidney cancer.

CDR3 region: CASSQEGTGNYGYTF. The CDR3, as DNA: TGTGCCAGCAGCCAAGAAGGGACGGGTAACTATGGCTACACCTTC. The genes are TRBV4-2 and TRBJ1-2; tentative D call: TRBD1 (5 bases). V lost 0 bases and J 1 base, leaving 9 bases between the germline ends. Germline CDR1 LGHNA, CDR2 YNFKEQ. CDR3 length: 15 amino acids.

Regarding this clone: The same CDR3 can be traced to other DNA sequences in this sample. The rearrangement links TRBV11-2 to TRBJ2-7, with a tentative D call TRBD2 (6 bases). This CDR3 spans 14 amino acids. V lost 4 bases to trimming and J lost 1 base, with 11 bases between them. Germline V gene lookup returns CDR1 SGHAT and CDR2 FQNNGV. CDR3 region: CASSWGDGSYEQYF. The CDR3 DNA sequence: TGTGCCAGCAGCTGGGGGGACGGATCCTACGAGCAGTACTTC.

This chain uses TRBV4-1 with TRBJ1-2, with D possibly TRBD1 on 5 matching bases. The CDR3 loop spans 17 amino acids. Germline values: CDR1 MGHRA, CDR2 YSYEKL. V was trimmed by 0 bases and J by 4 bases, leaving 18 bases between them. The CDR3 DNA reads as TGCGCCAGCAGCCAAGATCCCTTGGGGACCTCCTCCTATGGCTACACCTTC. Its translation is CASSQDPLGTSSYGYTF.

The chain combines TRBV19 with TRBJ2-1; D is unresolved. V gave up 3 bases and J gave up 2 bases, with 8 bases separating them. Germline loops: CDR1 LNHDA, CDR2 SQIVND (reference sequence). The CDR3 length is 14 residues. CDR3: CASSISRTYNEQFF. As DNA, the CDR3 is TGTGCCAGTAGTATTTCCCGGACCTACAATGAGCAGTTCTTC. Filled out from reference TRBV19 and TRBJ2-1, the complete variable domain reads DGGITQSPKYLFRKEGQNVTLSCEQNLNHDAMYWYRQDPGQGLRLIYYSQIVNDFQKGDIAEGYSVSREKKESFPLTVTSAQKNPTAFYLCASSISRTYNEQFFGPGTRLTVL.

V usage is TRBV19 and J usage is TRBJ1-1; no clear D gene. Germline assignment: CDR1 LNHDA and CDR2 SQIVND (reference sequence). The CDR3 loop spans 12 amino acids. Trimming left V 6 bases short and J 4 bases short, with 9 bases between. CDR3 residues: CASSPKGTEAFF. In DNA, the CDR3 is TGTGCCAGTAGCCCCAAGGGCACTGAAGCTTTCTTT.

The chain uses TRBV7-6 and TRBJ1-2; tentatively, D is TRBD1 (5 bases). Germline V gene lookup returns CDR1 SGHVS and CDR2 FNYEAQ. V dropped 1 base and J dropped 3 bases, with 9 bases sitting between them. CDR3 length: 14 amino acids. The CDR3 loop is CASSLEPGHYGYTF. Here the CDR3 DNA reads TGTGCCAGCAGCTTAGAACCGGGACACTATGGCTACACCTTC.

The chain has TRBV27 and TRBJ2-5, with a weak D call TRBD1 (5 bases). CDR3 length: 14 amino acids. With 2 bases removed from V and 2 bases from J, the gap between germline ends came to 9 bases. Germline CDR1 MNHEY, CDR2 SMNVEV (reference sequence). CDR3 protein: CASSLIQGQETQYF. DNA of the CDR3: TGTGCCAGCAGTTTAATCCAGGGACAAGAGACCCAGTACTTC.

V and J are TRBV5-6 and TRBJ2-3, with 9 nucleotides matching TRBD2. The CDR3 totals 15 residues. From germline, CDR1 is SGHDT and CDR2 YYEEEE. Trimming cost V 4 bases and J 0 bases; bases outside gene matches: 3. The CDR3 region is CASSRGLASTDTQYF. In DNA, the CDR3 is TGTGCCAGCAGCAGAGGACTAGCGAGCACAGATACGCAGTATTTT. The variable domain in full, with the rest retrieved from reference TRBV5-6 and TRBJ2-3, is DAGVTQSPTHLIKTRGQQVTLRCSPKSGHDTVSWYQQALGQGPQFIFQYYEEEERQRGNFPDRFSGHQFPNYSSELNVNALLLGDSALYLCASSRGLASTDTQYFGPGTRLTVL.

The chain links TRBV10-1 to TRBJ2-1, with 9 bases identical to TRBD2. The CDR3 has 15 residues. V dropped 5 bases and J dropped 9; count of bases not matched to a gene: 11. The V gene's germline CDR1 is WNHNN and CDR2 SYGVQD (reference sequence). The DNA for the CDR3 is TGCGCCAGCAGTCAGCGGGGGGCCCCTGGACCTGAGCAGTTCTTC. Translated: CASSQRGAPGPEQFF.

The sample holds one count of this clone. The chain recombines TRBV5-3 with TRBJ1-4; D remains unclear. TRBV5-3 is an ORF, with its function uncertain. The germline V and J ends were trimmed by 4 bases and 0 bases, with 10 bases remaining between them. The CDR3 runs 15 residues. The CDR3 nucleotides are TGTGCCAGAAGCCACCAAGAAGCAACTAATGAAAAACTGTTTTTT. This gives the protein CARSHQEATNEKLFF.

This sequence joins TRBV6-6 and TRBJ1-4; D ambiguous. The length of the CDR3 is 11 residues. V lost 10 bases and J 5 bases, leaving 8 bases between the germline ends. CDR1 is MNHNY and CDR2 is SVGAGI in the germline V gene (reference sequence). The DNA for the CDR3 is TGTGCCACCCAGGAAAATGAAAAACTGTTTTTT. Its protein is CATQENEKLFF.

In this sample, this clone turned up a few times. The CDR3 DNA sequence: TGTGCCTGGAGTGTATTCGGGAACACTGAAGCTTTCTTT. It yields the protein CAWSVFGNTEAFF. The rearrangement joins TRBV30 to TRBJ1-1; D not certain. V lost 0 bases, J lost 1 base, and 6 bases lay in between. Germline V gene lookup returns CDR1 GTSNPN and CDR2 SVGIG (reference sequence). This CDR3 is 13 amino acids long. The full variable domain, rest sourced from reference TRBV30 and TRBJ1-1, is SQTIHQWPATLVQPVGSPLSLECTVEGTSNPNLYWYRQAAGRGLQLLFYSVGIGQISSEVPQNLSASRPQDRQFILSSKKLLLSDSGFYLCAWSVFGNTEAFFGQGTRLTVV.

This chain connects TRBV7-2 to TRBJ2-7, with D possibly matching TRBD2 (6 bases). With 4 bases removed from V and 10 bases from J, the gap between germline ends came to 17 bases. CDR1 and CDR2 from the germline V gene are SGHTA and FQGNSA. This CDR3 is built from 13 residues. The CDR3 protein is CASSSGDFRDQYF. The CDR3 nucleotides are TGTGCCAGCAGCTCCGGGGACTTTCGGGATCAGTACTTC.

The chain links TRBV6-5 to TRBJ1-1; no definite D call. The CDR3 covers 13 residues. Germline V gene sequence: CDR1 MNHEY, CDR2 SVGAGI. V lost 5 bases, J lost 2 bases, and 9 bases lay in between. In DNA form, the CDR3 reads TGTGCCAGCAGTACACAAACAAACACTGAAGCTTTCTTT. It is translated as CASSTQTNTEAFF.

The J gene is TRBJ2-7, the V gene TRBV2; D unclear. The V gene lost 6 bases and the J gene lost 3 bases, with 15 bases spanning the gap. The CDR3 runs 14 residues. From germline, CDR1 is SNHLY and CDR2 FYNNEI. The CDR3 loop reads CASRKPSKGYEQYF. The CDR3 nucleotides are TGTGCCAGCAGGAAGCCCTCGAAGGGCTACGAGCAGTACTTC.

The chain's CDR3 is CASSASTDTQYF. For the CDR3, the DNA is TGTGCCAGCAGTGCTAGCACAGATACGCAGTATTTT. The chain combines TRBV27 with TRBJ2-3; D is unclear. The CDR3 runs 12 residues. Per germline, CDR1 MNHEY and CDR2 SMNVEV (reference sequence). Trimming took 5 bases from V and 0 from J, leaving 3 bases between them.

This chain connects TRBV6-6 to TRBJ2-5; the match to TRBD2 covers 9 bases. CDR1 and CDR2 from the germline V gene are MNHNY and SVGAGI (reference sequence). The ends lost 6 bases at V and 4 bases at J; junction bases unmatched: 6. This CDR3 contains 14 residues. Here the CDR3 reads CASSGLAWAETQYF. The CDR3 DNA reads TGTGCCAGCAGCGGACTAGCGTGGGCAGAGACCCAGTACTTC.